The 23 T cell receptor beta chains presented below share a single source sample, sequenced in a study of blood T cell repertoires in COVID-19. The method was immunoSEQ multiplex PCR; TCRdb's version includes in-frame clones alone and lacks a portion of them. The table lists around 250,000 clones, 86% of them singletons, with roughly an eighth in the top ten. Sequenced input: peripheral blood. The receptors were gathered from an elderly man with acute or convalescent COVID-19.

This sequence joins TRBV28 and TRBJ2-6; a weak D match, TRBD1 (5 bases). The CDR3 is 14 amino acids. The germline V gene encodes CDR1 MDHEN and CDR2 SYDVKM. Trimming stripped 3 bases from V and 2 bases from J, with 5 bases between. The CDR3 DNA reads TGTGCCAGCAGTTTCAGGGCTGGGGCCAACGTCCTGACTTTC. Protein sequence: CASSFRAGANVLTF.

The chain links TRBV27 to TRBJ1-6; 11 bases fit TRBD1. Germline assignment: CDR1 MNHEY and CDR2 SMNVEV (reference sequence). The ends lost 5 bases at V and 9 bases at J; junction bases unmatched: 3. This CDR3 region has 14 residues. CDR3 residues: CASSTGTGGSPLHF. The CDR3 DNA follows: TGTGCCAGCAGTACCGGGACAGGGGGTTCACCCCTCCACTTT.

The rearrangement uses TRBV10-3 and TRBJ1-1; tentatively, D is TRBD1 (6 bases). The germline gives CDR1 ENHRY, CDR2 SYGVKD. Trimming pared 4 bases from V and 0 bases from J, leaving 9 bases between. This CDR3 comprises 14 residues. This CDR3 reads CAISGQVMNTEAFF. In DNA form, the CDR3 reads TGTGCCATCAGTGGACAGGTGATGAACACTGAAGCTTTCTTT.

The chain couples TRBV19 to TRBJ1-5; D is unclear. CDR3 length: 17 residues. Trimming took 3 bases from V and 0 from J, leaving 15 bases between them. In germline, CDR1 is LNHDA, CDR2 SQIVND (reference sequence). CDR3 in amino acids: CASSMSQPHYSNQPQHF. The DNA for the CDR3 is TGTGCCAGTAGTATGTCCCAGCCACACTATAGCAATCAGCCCCAGCATTTT.

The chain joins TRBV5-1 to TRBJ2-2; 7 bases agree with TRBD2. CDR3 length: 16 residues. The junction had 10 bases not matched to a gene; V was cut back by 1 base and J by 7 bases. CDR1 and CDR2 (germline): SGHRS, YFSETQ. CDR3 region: CASSLFRAGRDGELFF. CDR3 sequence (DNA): TGCGCCAGCAGCTTGTTCAGAGCGGGGCGCGACGGGGAGCTGTTTTTT.

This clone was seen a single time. This CDR3 is CAISETGTQETQYF. The DNA for the CDR3 is TGTGCCATCAGTGAGACCGGTACCCAAGAGACCCAGTACTTC. The J gene is TRBJ2-5, the V gene TRBV10-3; D unclear. CDR1 ENHRY and CDR2 SYGVKD come from the germline V gene. V gave up 2 bases and J gave up 1 base, with 8 bases separating them. The CDR3 has 14 residues.

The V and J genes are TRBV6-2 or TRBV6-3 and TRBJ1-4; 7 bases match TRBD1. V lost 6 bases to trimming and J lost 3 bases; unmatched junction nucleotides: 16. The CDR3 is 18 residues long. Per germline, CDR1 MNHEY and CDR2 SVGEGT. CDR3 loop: CASSPRDRITVSNEKLFF. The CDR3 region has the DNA TGTGCCAGCAGCCCCCGGGACAGAATCACCGTTTCTAATGAAAAACTGTTTTTT.

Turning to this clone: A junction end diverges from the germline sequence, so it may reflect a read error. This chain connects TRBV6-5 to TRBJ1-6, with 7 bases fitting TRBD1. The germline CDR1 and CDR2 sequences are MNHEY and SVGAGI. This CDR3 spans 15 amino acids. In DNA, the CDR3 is TGTGCCAGCAGTGACTCACAGGGGCGCAATTCACCCCTCCACTTT. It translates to CASSDSQGRNSPLHF.

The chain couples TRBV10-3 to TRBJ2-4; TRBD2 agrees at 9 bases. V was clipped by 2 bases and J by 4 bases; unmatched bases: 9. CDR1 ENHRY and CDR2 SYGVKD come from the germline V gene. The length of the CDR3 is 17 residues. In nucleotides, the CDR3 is TGTGCCATCAGTGAGGAGAATGGCGGGGGGGCAAAAAACATTCAGTACTTC. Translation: CAISEENGGGAKNIQYF.

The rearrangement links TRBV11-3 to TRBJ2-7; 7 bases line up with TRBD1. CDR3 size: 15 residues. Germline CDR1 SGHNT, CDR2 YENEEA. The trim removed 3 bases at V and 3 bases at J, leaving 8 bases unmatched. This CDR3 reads CASSFRQGEGYEQYF. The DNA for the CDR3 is TGTGCCAGCAGCTTCAGACAGGGCGAAGGCTACGAGCAGTACTTC.

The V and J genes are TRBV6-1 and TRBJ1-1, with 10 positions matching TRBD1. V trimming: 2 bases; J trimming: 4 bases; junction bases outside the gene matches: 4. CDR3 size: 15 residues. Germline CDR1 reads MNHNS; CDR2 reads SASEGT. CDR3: CASSEFRTGGTEAFF. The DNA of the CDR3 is TGTGCCAGCAGTGAATTTAGGACAGGGGGCACTGAAGCTTTCTTT.

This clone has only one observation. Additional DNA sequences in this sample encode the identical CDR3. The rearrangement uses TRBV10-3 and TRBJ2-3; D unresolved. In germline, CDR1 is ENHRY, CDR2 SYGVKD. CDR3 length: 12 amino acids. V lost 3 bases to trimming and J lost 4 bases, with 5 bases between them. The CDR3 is CAISDLSDTQYF. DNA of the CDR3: TGTGCCATCAGTGATCTCTCAGATACGCAGTATTTT.

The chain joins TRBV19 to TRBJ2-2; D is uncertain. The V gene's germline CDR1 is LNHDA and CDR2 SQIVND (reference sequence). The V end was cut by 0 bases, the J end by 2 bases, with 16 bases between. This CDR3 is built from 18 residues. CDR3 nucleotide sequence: TGTGCCAGTAGTATAGATCCTGTGGCTCCCCTTAACACCGGGGAGCTGTTTTTT. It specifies CASSIDPVAPLNTGELFF.

The CDR3 here is CASSDATGSGANVLTF. As DNA, the CDR3 is TGTGCCAGCAGTGACGCGACAGGGTCCGGGGCCAACGTCCTGACTTTC. This chain joins TRBV2 and TRBJ2-6; 7 bases line up with TRBD1. Germline V gives CDR1 SNHLY, CDR2 FYNNEI. CDR3 length equals 16 residues. With V trimmed by 3 bases and J by 4 bases, 6 bases remained unmatched.

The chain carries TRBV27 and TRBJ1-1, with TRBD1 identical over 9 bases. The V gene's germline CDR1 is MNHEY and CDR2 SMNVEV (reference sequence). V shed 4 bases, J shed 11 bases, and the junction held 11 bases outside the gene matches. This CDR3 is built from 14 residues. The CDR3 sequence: CASSSMGGQGVAFF. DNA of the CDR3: TGTGCCAGCAGTTCTATGGGGGGACAGGGAGTGGCTTTCTTT.

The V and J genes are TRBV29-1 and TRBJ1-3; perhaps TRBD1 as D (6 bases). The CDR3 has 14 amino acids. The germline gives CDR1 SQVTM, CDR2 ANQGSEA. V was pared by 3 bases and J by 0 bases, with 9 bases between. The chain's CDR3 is CSVETGISGNTIYF. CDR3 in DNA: TGCAGCGTTGAGACAGGAATCTCTGGAAACACCATATATTTT.

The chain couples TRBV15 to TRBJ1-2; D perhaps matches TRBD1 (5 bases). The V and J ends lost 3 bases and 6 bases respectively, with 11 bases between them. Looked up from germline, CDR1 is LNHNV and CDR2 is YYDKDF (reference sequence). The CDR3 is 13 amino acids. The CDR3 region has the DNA TGTGCCACCAGCAGTGGGGCCCTTAATGGCTACACCTTC. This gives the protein CATSSGALNGYTF. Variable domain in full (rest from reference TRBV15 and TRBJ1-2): DAMVIQNPRYQVTQFGKPVTLSCSQTLNHNVMYWYQQKSSQAPKLLFHYYDKDFNNEADTPDNFQSRRPNTSFCFLDIRSPGLGDTAMYLCATSSGALNGYTFGSGTRLTVV.

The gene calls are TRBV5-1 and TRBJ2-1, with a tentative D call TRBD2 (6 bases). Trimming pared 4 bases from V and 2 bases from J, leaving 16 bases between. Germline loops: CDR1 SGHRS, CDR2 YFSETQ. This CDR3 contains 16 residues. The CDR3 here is CASSDDLATPYNEQFF. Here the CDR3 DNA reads TGCGCCAGCAGCGACGACCTAGCGACCCCCTACAATGAGCAGTTCTTC. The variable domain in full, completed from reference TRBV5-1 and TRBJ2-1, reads KAGVTQTPRYLIKTRGQQVTLSCSPISGHRSVSWYQQTPGQGLQFLFEYFSETQRNKGNFPGRFSGRQFSNSRSEMNVSTLELGDSALYLCASSDDLATPYNEQFFGPGTRLTVL.

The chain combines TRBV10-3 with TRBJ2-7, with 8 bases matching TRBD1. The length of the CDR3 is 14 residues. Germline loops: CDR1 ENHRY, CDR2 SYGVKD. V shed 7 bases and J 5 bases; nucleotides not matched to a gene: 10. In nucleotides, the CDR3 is TGTGCCATCACGTCGGACAGGGAGTCAGACGAGCAGTACTTC. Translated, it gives CAITSDRESDEQYF.

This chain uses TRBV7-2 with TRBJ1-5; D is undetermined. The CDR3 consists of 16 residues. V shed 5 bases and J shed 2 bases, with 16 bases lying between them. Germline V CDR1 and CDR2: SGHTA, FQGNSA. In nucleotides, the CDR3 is TGTGCCAGCAGCCCGGCGGCTTTTCGTGGCAATCAGCCCCAGCATTTT. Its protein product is CASSPAAFRGNQPQHF.

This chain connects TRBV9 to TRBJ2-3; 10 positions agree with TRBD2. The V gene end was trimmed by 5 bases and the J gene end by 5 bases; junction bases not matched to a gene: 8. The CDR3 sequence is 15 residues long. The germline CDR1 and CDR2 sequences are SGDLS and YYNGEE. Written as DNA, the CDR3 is TGTGCCAGCAGTGCCCTAGCGGGAGAAAGAGATACGCAGTATTTT. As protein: CASSALAGERDTQYF.

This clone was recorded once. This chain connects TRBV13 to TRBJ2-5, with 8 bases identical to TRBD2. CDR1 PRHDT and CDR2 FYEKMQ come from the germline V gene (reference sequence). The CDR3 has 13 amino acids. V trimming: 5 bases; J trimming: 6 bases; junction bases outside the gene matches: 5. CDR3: CASSASGLKTQYF. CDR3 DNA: TGTGCCAGCAGCGCTAGCGGGTTAAAGACCCAGTACTTC.

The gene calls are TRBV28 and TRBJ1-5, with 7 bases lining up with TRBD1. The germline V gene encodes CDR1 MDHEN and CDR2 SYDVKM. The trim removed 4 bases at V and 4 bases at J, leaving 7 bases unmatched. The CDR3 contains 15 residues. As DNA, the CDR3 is TGTGCCAGCAGTTCCCAGACAGGGTGGAATCAGCCCCAGCATTTT. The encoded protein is CASSSQTGWNQPQHF.